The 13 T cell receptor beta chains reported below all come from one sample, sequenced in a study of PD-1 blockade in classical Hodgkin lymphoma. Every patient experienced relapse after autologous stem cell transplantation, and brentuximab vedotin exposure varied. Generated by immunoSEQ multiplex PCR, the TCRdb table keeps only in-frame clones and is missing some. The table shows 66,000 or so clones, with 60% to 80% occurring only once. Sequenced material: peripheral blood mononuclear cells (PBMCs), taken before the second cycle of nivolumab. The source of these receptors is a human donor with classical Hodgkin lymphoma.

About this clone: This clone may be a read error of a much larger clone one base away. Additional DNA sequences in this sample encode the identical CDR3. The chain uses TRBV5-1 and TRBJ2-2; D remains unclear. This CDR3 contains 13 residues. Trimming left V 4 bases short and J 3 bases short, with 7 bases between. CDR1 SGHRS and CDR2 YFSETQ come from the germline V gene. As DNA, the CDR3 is TGCGCCAGCAGCCCCCGGGACACCGGGGAGCTGTTTTTT. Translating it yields CASSPRDTGELFF.

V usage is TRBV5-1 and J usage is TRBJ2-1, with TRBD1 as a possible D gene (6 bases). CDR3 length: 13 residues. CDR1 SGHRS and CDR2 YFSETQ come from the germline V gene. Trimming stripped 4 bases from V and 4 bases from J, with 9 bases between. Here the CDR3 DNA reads TGCGCCAGCAGCGTGGACAGATACAATGAGCAGTTCTTC. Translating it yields CASSVDRYNEQFF. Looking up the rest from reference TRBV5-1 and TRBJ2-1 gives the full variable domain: KAGVTQTPRYLIKTRGQQVTLSCSPISGHRSVSWYQQTPGQGLQFLFEYFSETQRNKGNFPGRFSGRQFSNSRSEMNVSTLELGDSALYLCASSVDRYNEQFFGPGTRLTVL.

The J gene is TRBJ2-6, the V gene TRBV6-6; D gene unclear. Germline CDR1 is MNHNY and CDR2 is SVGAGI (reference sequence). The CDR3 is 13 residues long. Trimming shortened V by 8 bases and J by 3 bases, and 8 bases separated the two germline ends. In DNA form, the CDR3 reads TGTGCCAGCCACAGCTTTGGGGCCAACGTCCTGACTTTC. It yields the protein CASHSFGANVLTF.

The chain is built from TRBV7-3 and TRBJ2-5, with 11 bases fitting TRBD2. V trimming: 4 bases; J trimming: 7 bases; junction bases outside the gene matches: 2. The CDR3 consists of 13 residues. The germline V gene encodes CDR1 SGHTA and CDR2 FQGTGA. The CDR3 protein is CASSSGTSGTQYF. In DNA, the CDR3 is TGTGCCAGCAGCTCGGGGACTAGCGGGACCCAGTACTTC.

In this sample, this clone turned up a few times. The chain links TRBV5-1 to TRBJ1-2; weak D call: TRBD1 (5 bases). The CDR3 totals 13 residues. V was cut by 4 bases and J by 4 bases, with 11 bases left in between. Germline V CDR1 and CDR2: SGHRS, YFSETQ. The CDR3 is CASSPRDTYGYTF. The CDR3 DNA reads TGCGCCAGCAGCCCCAGGGATACCTATGGCTACACCTTC.

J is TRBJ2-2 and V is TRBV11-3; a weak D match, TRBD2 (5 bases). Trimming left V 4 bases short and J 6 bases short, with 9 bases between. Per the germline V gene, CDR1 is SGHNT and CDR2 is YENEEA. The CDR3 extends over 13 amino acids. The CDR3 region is CASSSGLPGELFF. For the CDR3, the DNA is TGTGCCAGCAGCTCAGGACTCCCCGGGGAGCTGTTTTTT.

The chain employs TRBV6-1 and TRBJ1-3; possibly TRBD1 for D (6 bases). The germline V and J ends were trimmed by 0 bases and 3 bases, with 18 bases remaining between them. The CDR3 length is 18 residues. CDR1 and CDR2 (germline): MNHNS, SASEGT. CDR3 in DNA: TGTGCCAGCAGTGAAGCGGGGGGCAGCAGCCTCGTTGGAAACACCATATATTTT. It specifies CASSEAGGSSLVGNTIYF.

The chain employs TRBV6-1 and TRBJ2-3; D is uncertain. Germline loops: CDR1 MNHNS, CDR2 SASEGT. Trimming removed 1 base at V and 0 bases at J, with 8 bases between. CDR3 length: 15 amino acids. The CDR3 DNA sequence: TGTGCCAGCAGTGAAGACAGCACTAGCACAGATACGCAGTATTTT. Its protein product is CASSEDSTSTDTQYF.

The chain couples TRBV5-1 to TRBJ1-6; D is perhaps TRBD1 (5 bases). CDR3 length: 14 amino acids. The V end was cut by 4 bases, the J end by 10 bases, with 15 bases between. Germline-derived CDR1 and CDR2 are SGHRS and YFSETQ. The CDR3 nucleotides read TGCGCCAGCAGCGTACAGGACCGCATCTCACCCCTCCACTTT. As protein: CASSVQDRISPLHF.

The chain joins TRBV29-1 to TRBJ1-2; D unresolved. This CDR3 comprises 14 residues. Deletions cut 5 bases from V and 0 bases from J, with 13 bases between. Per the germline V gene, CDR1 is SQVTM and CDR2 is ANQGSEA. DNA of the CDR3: TGCAGCGTTTCTCAGTTGAGGGCTAACTATGGCTACACCTTC. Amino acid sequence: CSVSQLRANYGYTF.

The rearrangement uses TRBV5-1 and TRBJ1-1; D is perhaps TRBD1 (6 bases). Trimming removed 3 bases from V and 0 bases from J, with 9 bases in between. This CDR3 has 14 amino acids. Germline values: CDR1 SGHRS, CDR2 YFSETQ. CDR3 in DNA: TGCGCCAGCAGCTATGGACAGATGAACACTGAAGCTTTCTTT. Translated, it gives CASSYGQMNTEAFF.

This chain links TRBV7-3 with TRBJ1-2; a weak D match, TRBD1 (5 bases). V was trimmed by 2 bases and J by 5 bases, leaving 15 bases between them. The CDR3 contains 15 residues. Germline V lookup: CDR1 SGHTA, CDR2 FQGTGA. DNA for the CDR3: TGTGCCAGCAGCTTAGGCCAGGGATTTAGGTATGGCTACACCTTC. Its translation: CASSLGQGFRYGYTF.

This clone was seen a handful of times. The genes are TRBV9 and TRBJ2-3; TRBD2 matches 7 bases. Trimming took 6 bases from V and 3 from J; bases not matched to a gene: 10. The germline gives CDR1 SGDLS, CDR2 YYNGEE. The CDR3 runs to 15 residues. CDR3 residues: CASTTSAGKTDTQYF. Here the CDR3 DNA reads TGTGCCAGCACCACCTCAGCGGGAAAGACAGATACGCAGTATTTT.